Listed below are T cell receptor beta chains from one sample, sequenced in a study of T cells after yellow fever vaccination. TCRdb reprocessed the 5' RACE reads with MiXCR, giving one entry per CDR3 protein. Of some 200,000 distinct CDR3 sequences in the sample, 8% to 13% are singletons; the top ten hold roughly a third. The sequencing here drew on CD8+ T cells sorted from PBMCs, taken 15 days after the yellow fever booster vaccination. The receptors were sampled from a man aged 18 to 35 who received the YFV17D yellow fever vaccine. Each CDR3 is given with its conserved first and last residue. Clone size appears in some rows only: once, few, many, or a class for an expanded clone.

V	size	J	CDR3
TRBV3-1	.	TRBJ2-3	CASSQELTGVYTQYF
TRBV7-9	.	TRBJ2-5	CASSWGVGVPETQYF
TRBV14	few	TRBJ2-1	CASSQDPGQGLWNEQFF
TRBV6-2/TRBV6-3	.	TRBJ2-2	CASNQDRDGGELFF
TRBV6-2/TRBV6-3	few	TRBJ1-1	CASSYGGQVEAFF
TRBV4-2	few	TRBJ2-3	CASSQSGLAGGPDTQYF
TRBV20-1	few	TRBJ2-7	CSAAGTGVAGQYEQYF
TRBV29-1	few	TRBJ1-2	CSVLGGYGYTF
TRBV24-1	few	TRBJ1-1	CATSEHRDMNTEAFF
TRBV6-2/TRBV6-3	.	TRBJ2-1	CASSLSGGAFAEQFF
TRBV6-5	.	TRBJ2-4	CASSYSGTGENIQYF
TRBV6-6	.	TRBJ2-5	CASRRDRGETQYF
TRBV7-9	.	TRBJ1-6	CASSLDRPNSPLHF
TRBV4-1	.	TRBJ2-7	CASSQRGVAYEQYF
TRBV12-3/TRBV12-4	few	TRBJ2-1	CASSTGDRGPHEQFF
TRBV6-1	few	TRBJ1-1	CASSEVGNAEAFF
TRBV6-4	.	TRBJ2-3	CASSAGTRSTDTQYF
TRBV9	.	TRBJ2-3	CASSVEGLAGNTQYF
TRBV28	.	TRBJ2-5	CASSTGGWTQYF
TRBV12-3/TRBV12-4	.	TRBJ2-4	CASSSLGGEAKNIQYF
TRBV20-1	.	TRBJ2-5	CSAFRLFPRDSHRETQYF
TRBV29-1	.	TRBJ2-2	CSVGLAGDGTGELFF
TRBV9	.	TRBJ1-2	CASSVEGRAGSYGYTF
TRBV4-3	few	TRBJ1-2	CASSQAGRHLDYGYTF
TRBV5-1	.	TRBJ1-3	CASSADPISGNTIYF
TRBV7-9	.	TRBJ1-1	CASSLGDAGMNTEAFF
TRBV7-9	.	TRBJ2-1	CASTGTSNEQFF
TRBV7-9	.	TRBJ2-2	CASTRVGLNTGELFF
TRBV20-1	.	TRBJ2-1	CSAPLGRGGENEQFF
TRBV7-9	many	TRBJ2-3	CASSFETSDTDTQYF
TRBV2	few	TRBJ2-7	CASSRTGGHYEQYF
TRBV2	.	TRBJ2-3	CASGGTASTDTQYF
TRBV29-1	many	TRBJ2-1	CSVDRVTYNEQFF
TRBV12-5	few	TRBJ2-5	CASGLGGETQYF
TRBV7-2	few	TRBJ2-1	CASSARSSYNEQFF
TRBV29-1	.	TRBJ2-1	CSDEDSEQFF
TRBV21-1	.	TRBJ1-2	CASTQGSDISYGYTF
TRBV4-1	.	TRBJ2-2	CASSQWLEDTGELFF
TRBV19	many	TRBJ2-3	CASSSTSGHTDTQYF
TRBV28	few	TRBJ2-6	CASSPTRESSGANVLTF
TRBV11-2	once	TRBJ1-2	CASSLGDLNYGYTF
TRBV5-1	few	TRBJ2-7	CASSLAELRHLDEQYF
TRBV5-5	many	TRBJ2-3	CASTLLLAGLLDTQYF
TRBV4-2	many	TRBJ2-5	CASSPGLAGLPVDQYF
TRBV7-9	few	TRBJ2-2	CASSFVRTGELFF
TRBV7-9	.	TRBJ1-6	CASSSAENSPLHF
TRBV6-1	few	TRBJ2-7	CASSERGWTPLSYEQYF
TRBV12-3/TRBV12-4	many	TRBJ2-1	CASRSSGGVDNEQFF
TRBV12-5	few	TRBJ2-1	CASGFEGNEQFF
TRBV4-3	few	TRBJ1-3	CASSKSEGYGNTIYF
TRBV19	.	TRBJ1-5	CATRGNYQPQHF
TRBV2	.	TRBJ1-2	CASSEARSTEGYTF
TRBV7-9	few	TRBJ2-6	CASSLQGDGANVLTF
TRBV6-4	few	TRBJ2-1	CASSEFTGGYNEQFF
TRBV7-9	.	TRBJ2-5	CASSRQGRSETQYF
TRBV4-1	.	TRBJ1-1	CASSQGRGAGAFF
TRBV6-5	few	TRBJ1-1	CASSYPGQGGPEAFF
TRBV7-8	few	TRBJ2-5	CASSLIGAVGETQYF